This T cell receptor (beta chain) was sequenced during a study of T cells in Graves' hyperthyroidism and ophthalmopathy. In the case of this clonotype: This CDR3 fails to terminate in the conserved phenylalanine or tryptophan, so it likely reflects a read error.

RNA transcripts served as the template for amplifying TCR beta CDR3 regions. Carried out on the TCR CDR3, a first-round RT-PCR used the HTBI primer set. MiXCR was run by TCRdb on the multiplex PCR reads, yielding one entry per CDR3 protein. The repertoire holds about 590,000 distinct CDR3 sequences, with approximately 15% as singletons. Trimming removed 7 bases at V and 2 bases at J, with 15 bases between. The CDR3 has 15 residues. Germline values: CDR1 SGHRS, CDR2 YFSETQ. Sequencing used blood. This clonotype originated in a woman between 25 and 40 years old with Graves' hyperthyroidism. V is TRBV5-1 and J is TRBJ2-2; the D is unclear. The CDR3 DNA is TGCGCCAGCTTTACCAGGCCCTATAACACCGGGGAGCTGTTTTCT. Translating it yields CASFTRPYNTGELFS.